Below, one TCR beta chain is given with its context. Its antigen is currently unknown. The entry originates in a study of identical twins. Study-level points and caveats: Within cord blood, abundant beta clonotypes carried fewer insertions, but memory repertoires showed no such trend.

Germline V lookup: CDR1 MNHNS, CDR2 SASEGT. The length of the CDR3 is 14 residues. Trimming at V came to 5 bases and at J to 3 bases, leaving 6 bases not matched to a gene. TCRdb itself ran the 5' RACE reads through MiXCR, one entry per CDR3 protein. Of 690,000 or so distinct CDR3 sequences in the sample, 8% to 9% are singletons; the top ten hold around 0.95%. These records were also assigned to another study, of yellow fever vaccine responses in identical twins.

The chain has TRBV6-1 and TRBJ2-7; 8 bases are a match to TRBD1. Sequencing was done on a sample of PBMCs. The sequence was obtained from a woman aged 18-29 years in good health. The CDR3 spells CASSLHGQGYEQYF. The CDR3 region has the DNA TGTGCCAGCAGTCTTCATGGACAGGGCTACGAGCAGTACTTC.